This note documents a single T cell receptor beta chain sequence. The specificity of this receptor is unknown. Nothing much larger sits one base from this clone, and base qualities are not available. Library generation was performed with the immunoSEQ multiplex PCR assay. For the multiplex PCR, a mixture combining 60 forward primers for TCR Vbeta segments and 13 reverse primers for TCR Jbeta segments was used. A multiplex PCR assay on genomic DNA amplified the CDR3 region of rearranged TCR beta genes. Amplified TCR beta libraries were sequenced as 87-base-pair reads on the Illumina HiSeq System. The authors' analysis ran thus. A later analysis tallied roughly 78 million unique TCR beta chains across the 610 or so repertoires, and 10 million to 11 million of those chains were shared by two or more donors. Raw reads were error-corrected and collapsed into unique sequences by a nearest-neighbor algorithm in which closely related sequences were merged to remove PCR and sequencing errors. To assign V, D and J gene segments, CDR3 sequences were aligned to IMGT reference sequences. For a sequence to be retained, a match of at least six nucleotides was required to both a V gene segment and a J gene segment. Rearrangements were classified as productive when the CDR3 lacked stop codons and remained in frame with V and J, and all other rearrangements were classified as non-productive. CDR3 was defined according to IMGT convention as the region running from the second conserved V-encoded cysteine to the conserved J-encoded phenylalanine. The earlier analysis of 587 of the donors excluded sequences that lacked an unambiguous match to a single V gene segment. In an earlier analysis of several hundred of the donors, V segments were called functional above 56.7% productive rearrangements and were called segregating when the between-donor standard deviation exceeded 5%. To diagnose cytomegalovirus status from the catalog of TCR beta chain sequences, a statistical classification framework was built. In a later analysis, V and J genes were assigned by comparing TCR nucleotide sequences against IMGT/GENE-DB human TR gene sequences. A later analysis assigned CDR3 sequences and most-parsimonious VDJ recombination scenarios with the TCRdist pipeline. In a later analysis, each TCR beta chain was defined by its CDR3 amino acid sequence together with its V-gene family, and reads lacking a unique V-gene family were excluded. To address suspected cross-contamination and a sequencing artifact, a later analysis removed roughly 580 highly shared, low-generation-probability nucleotide sequences. In a later analysis, a clonal expansion index for each public chain was calculated from normalized within-repertoire ranks of inferred template counts. In a later analysis, generation probabilities were computed with a VDJ recombination model fitted to out-of-frame rearrangements, and the resulting probabilities were checked against IGoR. In a later analysis, hypergeometric tests were used to score TCR-TCR, TCR-HLA and TCR-CMV co-occurrence, with a repertoire-size bias correction applied to TCR pairs. False discovery rates were estimated in a later analysis by permuting HLA or CMV assignments 20 times. In a later analysis, co-occurring TCRs were grouped using DBSCAN, with TCRdist sequence similarity added in when clustering inside HLA-allele-positive subsets. Repertoires with fewer than 30,000 or more than 120,000 public chains were left out of co-occurrence clustering, as were five repertoires with anomalous nucleotide sharing. TCRdb provides this immuneACCESS table in a form limited to in-frame rearrangements. Some clones are lacking; in checked studies, under half of them reflect an unresolved V gene, and why the rest are absent is not known. V and J calls plus clone size are reproduced from that table; the DNA served to infer D and trimming. The sample records fewer than 200,000 clones, roughly four fifths of which are singletons. The ten largest clonotypes hold 0.65% to 0.85% of the sample.

This sample stems from a study of cytomegalovirus exposure and HLA in healthy donors (dated by TCRdb to 2016 to 2017). For the study in its entirety: An earlier analysis of several hundred of the donors reported about 250 Gb of sequence data and 100 million to 130 million unique TCR beta sequences from 150 million to 200 million T cells. An early release that covered about 640 HLA-typed donors contained about 290 gigabases of sequencing data and about 93 million unique TCR sequences. The genetic ancestry cluster associated with self-reported Caucasian donors included 65% to 90% of the roughly 360 genotyped donors. A separate validation cohort of roughly 120 different subjects was used in addition to the roughly 700-subject first cohort. On average, around 240,000 unique TCR beta nucleotide sequences were sequenced per donor among several hundred genotyped donors of the cohort, with approximately 18% of those sequences being non-productive. The study was designed to test whether signatures of past pathogen exposure could be identified by cataloging public T cell receptors. Class I and class II HLA loci were covered by the typing at four-digit resolution. Every discovery cohort repertoire had been produced on one sequencing platform. Five DR-DQ haplotypes were treated as single units for association and clustering because of strong linkage in the cohort. Typing coverage varied by locus: roughly 620-640 donors for A, B, C, DRB1 and DQB1; roughly 500 for DQA1; more than 600 for DPA1; approximately 490 for DPB1. A later genetic analysis used genome-wide SNP genotypes for about 60% of the roughly 700 donors, treating that subset as a discovery cohort. In the later analysis, no new phenotypic data were used to find candidate immune exposures; instead, reliance was placed on TCR beta sequences and their occurrence across donors. Alongside the repertoire data, information on donor age, sex, ethnicity and CMV serostatus was compiled. The T cell repertoires of some 670 subjects were profiled by immunosequencing and related to cytomegalovirus serostatus. To predict cytomegalovirus infection status, the study combined high-throughput TCR immunosequencing, statistical association of individual TCRs with disease status, and machine learning. A later analysis re-examined previously published TCR beta repertoires from hundreds of donors and added high-resolution HLA genotyping to investigate patterns of TCR occurrence. An earlier analysis of approximately 580 of the donors used high-throughput TCR beta sequencing to judge whether each TCR beta V gene segment behaved as functional or pseudogenic.

General findings and caveats noted by the study authors: When HLA alleles, especially DR and DQ, strongly co-occurred, attributing TCR associations to individual alleles was difficult. Across donors, most TCR sequences were observed very rarely, whereas some public TCRs were present in many individuals. In a later genetic analysis, a missense DCLRE1C variant was associated with V-gene and J-gene trimming of TCR beta chains, and the association was replicated in an independent cohort. In a later analysis, HLA-associated TCR beta chains were found to be more clonally expanded and to have lower generation probabilities than equally common non-associated chains. In a later analysis, some 18,000 TCR beta sequences were associated with specific HLA alleles at a false discovery rate of 0.05. A group of highly shared sequence variants was considered likely to be a technical artifact of the sequencing pipeline. Most CMV-associated TCR beta chains appeared to be HLA-restricted in a later analysis, and the HLA associations seemed to be driven largely by CMV exposure. This cohort had only TCR beta chains sequenced, and the lack of alpha or paired-chain data limited which features could be detected. Some IMGT-functional V segments, including TRBV6-2 and TRBV6-3, could not be told apart with the 87-base-pair reads, so those segments were excluded. Sequencing depth was assumed to be roughly uniform across donors in the presence/absence analyses, though that assumption may not hold. Broadly in line with IMGT annotations, most TCR beta V segments showed up in productive rearrangements about 90% or about 30% of the time in an earlier analysis of several hundred of the donors. In a later analysis, the rate of TCR association differed among HLA loci, with DRB1 alleles having the most associated TCRs and HLA-C alleles having the fewest. Because HLA typing was unavailable for some donors at each locus, only the typed subset was used in association tests. A further reported finding was that TCR beta sequences accurately predicted the HLA-A and HLA-B alleles for most subjects in the first cohort. According to the authors, the approach could potentially be generalized to other disease states and immunological phenotypes. The classifier was reported to diagnose cytomegalovirus status with high specificity and sensitivity in both the original and validation cohorts. Three of the identified cytomegalovirus-associated TCR beta chains were confirmed in vitro to be specific for cytomegalovirus antigens. Linkage disequilibrium might explain the correlated functional status among segregating V segments, but an unknown experimental factor could not be ruled out. The study listed 164 TCR beta chains as associated with cytomegalovirus. Immune exposure information for the cohort was limited to CMV serostatus. Compared with the 666-donor mean, donors in an Asian-associated ancestry cluster had fewer N-insertions in productive TCRs, according to a later genetic analysis. In a later analysis, several top co-occurrence clusters were reported to appear linked to parvovirus B19, influenza, CMV and Epstein-Barr virus. Because counts were too low, seventeen rarely observed V segments, including chromosome 9 orphons, were excluded from the earlier analysis of under 650 of the donors.

Based on the germline V gene, the CDR1 and CDR2 sequences are KGHSH and LQKENI. The CDR3 has 14 amino acids, counting the end cysteine and phenylalanine. Just the 42-base CDR3 DNA is kept, in frame starting at base 1. V gives up 3 bases and J gives up 5 bases, and the segment between their germline ends measures 13 bases. In total, about 650 healthy bone marrow donors made up the cohort. At the time of sampling, every cohort member was nominally healthy, though immune exposures that went unrecorded were likely present. The donor tested CMV seronegative and was one of the 352 seronegative cohort members. Each donor provided a peripheral blood sample, and peripheral blood mononuclear cells were used for TCR beta sequencing. Genomic DNA was extracted from the blood cell samples with the Qiagen DNeasy Blood Extraction Kit.

The receptor comes from a female donor in good health and CMV-seronegative. Sequencing used PBMCs. Recombination linked TRBV18 to TRBJ1-1, with a tentative D gene TRBD1 over 5 matching bases. DNA sequence: TGTGCCAGCTCACCGGGACCGGGAGGGACTGAAGCTTTCTTT. It specifies CASSPGPGGTEAFF. Where the CDR3 stops, the reference TRBV18 and TRBJ1-1 genes take over; the full variable domain is NAGVMQNPRHLVRRRGQEARLRCSPMKGHSHVYWYRQLPEEGLKFMVYLQKENIIDESGMPKERFSAEFPKEGPSILRIQQVVRGDSAAYFCASSPGPGGTEAFFGQGTRLTVV.